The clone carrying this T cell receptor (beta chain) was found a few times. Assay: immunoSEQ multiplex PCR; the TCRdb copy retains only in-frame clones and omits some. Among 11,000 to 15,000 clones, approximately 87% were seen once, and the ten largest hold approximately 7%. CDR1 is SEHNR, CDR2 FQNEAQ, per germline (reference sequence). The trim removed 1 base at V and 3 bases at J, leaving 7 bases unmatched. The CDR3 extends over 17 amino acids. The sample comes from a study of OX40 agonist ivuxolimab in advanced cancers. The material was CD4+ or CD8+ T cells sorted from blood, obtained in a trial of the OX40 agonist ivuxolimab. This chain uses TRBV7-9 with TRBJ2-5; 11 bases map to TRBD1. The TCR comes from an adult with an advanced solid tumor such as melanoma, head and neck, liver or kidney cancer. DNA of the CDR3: TGTGCCAGCAGCTTAGAGGCCGGGACAGGGGGTAAAGAGACCCAGTACTTC. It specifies CASSLEAGTGGKETQYF.